The rows below give T cell receptor beta chains drawn from one sample of a study of PD-1 blockade in mismatch repair-deficient tumors. Here immunoSEQ multiplex PCR was the method, and the copy in TCRdb shows in-frame clones only, minus some. The table lists 100,000 or so clones, 82% of them singletons, with roughly 6.3% in the top ten. The sequenced sample was peripheral blood, obtained less than 37 weeks after starting pembrolizumab. Receptors originate from an adult with mismatch repair-deficient cancer. CDR3s include the opening cysteine and the closing phenylalanine or tryptophan. Fields, in order: V gene, J gene, D gene, clone size, CDR3 DNA, CDR3 protein. D genes are given only for firm matches. Clone size appears in some rows only: once, few, many, or a class for an expanded clone.

>TRBV2|TRBJ2-1|-|-
TGTGCCAGCAGAGAGAGAACAGGGTCCCACAATGAGCAGTTCTTC
CASRERTGSHNEQFF
>TRBV7-2|TRBJ2-2|TRBD1|-
TGTGCCAGCAGCTGGGACAGGGGAGTCGCCGGGGAGCTGTTTTTT
CASSWDRGVAGELFF
>TRBV7-9|TRBJ1-1|TRBD1|-
TGTGCCAGCAGCCCGCAGGGGGCGTCTGAAGCTTTCTTT
CASSPQGASEAFF
>TRBV19|TRBJ1-1|-|-
TGTGCCAGTAGTGCGCGAAGGTCTCTTGAAGCTTTCTTT
CASSARRSLEAFF
>TRBV5-1|TRBJ2-6|TRBD1|-
TGCGCCAGCAGGACCCGCGGGACAGGGGGCGGCTCTGGGGCCAACGTCCTGACTTTC
CASRTRGTGGGSGANVLTF
>TRBV9|TRBJ1-2|-|-
TGTGCCAGCAGCCCACAGGCAGCGACCTATGGCTACACCTTC
CASSPQAATYGYTF
>TRBV5-1|TRBJ2-7|-|-
TGCGCCAGCAGCTTGGGACCAGGGGCCAGCTCCTACGAGCAGTACTTC
CASSLGPGASSYEQYF
>TRBV15|TRBJ2-3|TRBD1|-
TGTGCCACCAGCAGAGATCGACAGGGGGTTGCAGATACGCAGTATTTT
CATSRDRQGVADTQYF
>TRBV5-1|TRBJ2-1|-|-
TGCGCCAGCAGCTTGGGCAGCGAGTACAATGAGCAGTTCTTC
CASSLGSEYNEQFF
>TRBV19|TRBJ1-1|TRBD1|few
TGTGCCAGTAGTATAGCAGGGGGGAACACTGAAGCTTTCTTT
CASSIAGGNTEAFF
>TRBV27|TRBJ1-4|TRBD1|-
TGTGCCAGCAGCTCCGTGACGGGACAGCAAAATGAAAAACTGTTTTTT
CASSSVTGQQNEKLFF
>TRBV19|TRBJ1-5|-|-
TGTGCCAGTAGTATCCGGGGGTATAGCAATCAGCCCCAGCATTTT
CASSIRGYSNQPQHF
>TRBV5-1|TRBJ1-1|-|-
TGCGCCAGCAGCCCCCGTCAGACCGGACAAGCTTTCTTT
CASSPRQTGQAFF
>TRBV11-2|TRBJ2-3|-|-
TGTGCCAGCAGCCCGGGACTGGGTTATGATACGCAGTATTTT
CASSPGLGYDTQYF
>TRBV5-6|TRBJ1-2|-|few
TGTGCCAGCAGCCCGGACATCTACGAGGTCTTCACCTTC
CASSPDIYEVFTF
>TRBV2|TRBJ2-1|TRBD2|-
TGTGCCAGCAGGAGCGGGAGTGGGTCCTACAATGAGCAGTTCTTC
CASRSGSGSYNEQFF
>TRBV19|TRBJ1-1|-|-
TGTGCCAGTAGTATGGGGTCCGGGGTTTACGACACTGAAGCTTTCTTT
CASSMGSGVYDTEAFF
>TRBV2|TRBJ2-5|-|-
TGTGCCAGCAGCCCCCCCCAAGGGTTCCGAGAGACCCAGTACTTC
CASSPPQGFRETQYF
>TRBV6-4|TRBJ2-1|-|-
TGTGCCAGCAGTGACTCAGGGGTGGGTGAGCAGTTCTTC
CASSDSGVGEQFF
>TRBV18|TRBJ2-5|-|-
TGTGCCAGCTCGCCAGGGGTACAAGAGACCCAGTACTTC
CASSPGVQETQYF
>TRBV29-1|TRBJ2-5|TRBD2|-
TGCAGCGTTTCGAGCGGGAGTGGGTCGGAGACCCAGTACTTC
CSVSSGSGSETQYF
>TRBV4-1|TRBJ2-1|TRBD2|-
TGCGCCAGCAGCCACGCCGGGACTAGCGGGAGGTGGTATGAGCAGTTCTTC
CASSHAGTSGRWYEQFF
>TRBV28|TRBJ1-5|-|-
TGTGCCAGCAGTTTAAGTCCCCTTCAGCCCCAGCATTTT
CASSLSPLQPQHF
>TRBV5-1|TRBJ2-6|TRBD1|-
TGCGCCAGCAGCTTGGTGAGGGACAGGGGCAACAACTCTGGGGCCAACGTCCTGACTTTC
CASSLVRDRGNNSGANVLTF
>TRBV18|TRBJ2-1|-|-
TGTGCCAGCTCACCACTTTCCAGGTCCCATGAGCAGTTCTTC
CASSPLSRSHEQFF
>TRBV27|TRBJ1-1|TRBD1|-
TGTGCCAGCAGTCCCACAGGGGCAGCTGAAGCTTTCTTT
CASSPTGAAEAFF
>TRBV29-1|TRBJ2-3|-|-
TGCAGCGTCCCTACAGGGTCGGATACGCAGTATTTT
CSVPTGSDTQYF
>TRBV19|TRBJ2-6|-|-
TGTGCCAGTTGTAGTTCCTCTGGGGCCAACGTCCTGACTTTC
CASCSSSGANVLTF
>TRBV12-5|TRBJ1-5|-|-
TGTGCTAGTGGGTGGGACAAAAATAGCAATCAGCCCCAGCATTTT
CASGWDKNSNQPQHF
>TRBV19|TRBJ2-7|TRBD2|-
TGTGCCAGTAGCACATCACTAGCGGGAGGAATGCACGAGCAGTACTTC
CASSTSLAGGMHEQYF
>TRBV7-2|TRBJ1-4|TRBD1|-
TGTGCCAGCAGCTGGACAGGGGTTGGAGAAAAACTGTTTTTT
CASSWTGVGEKLFF
>TRBV7-6|TRBJ1-4|-|-
TGTGCCAGCAGCTTAGAAGGATGGCAGGGTAATGAAAAACTGTTTTTT
CASSLEGWQGNEKLFF
>TRBV7-9|TRBJ1-2|TRBD1|few
TGTGCCAGCAGCTCTAGCTCACAGGGGAAGTTTTATGGCTACACCTTC
CASSSSSQGKFYGYTF
>TRBV9|TRBJ2-1|-|-
TGTGCCAGCAGCCCCTATGAAGGGGTAGCAGGCGAGCAGTTCTTC
CASSPYEGVAGEQFF
>TRBV15|TRBJ2-5|-|-
TGTGCCACCAGCAGAGATGTTGAGACCCAGTACTTC
CATSRDVETQYF
>TRBV14|TRBJ1-2|-|-
TGTGCCAGCAGCCAAGGATACAACCGCCCGGGTGGCTACACCTTC
CASSQGYNRPGGYTF
>TRBV29-1|TRBJ2-3|-|-
TGCAGCGTTGGTGTCGGGAGCACAGATACGCAGTATTTT
CSVGVGSTDTQYF
>TRBV7-2|TRBJ1-3|-|-
TGTGCCAGCAGCTTATCCAGGGGCTCTGGAAACACCATATATTTT
CASSLSRGSGNTIYF
>TRBV7-6|TRBJ2-7|-|few
TGTGCCAGCAGTGATACAGGGTACAGCTCCTACGAGCAGTACTTC
CASSDTGYSSYEQYF
>TRBV7-9|TRBJ2-7|-|-
TGTGCCAGCAGCCAAGGATGGGGGAGCTCCTACGAGCAGTACTTC
CASSQGWGSSYEQYF
>TRBV11-2|TRBJ1-5|-|-
TGTGCCAGCAGCTTAGATGGGATCAGCAATCAGCCCCAGCATTTT
CASSLDGISNQPQHF
>TRBV18|TRBJ2-5|TRBD2|-
TGTGCCAGCTCAACATTAGCGGGGGAAGAGACCCAGTACTTC
CASSTLAGEETQYF
>TRBV10-2|TRBJ2-7|TRBD1|-
TGCGCCAGCAGGGACAGGCCCCGGGGTAGCGAGCAGTACTTC
CASRDRPRGSEQYF
>TRBV19|TRBJ2-7|TRBD2|once
TGTGCCAGTAGTATAATAGCGGGAGCCTACGAGCAGTACTTC
CASSIIAGAYEQYF
>TRBV18|TRBJ2-7|-|-
TGTGCCAGCTCACTACTAGACAGACCCTACGAGCAGTACTTC
CASSLLDRPYEQYF
>TRBV27|TRBJ1-4|-|-
TGTGCCAGCAGTTCTTCACGGGGGGGCCTTAAACTGTTTTTT
CASSSSRGGLKLFF
>TRBV19|TRBJ1-1|-|-
TGTGCCAGTAGTATCTCCGGGGTTTGGGGCACTGAAGCTTTCTTT
CASSISGVWGTEAFF
>TRBV13|TRBJ2-4|TRBD2|few
TGTGCCAGCAGCTCTGGGGGAGCGGGAGGGCCGAGAAACATTCAGTACTTC
CASSSGGAGGPRNIQYF
>TRBV6-5|TRBJ1-1|TRBD1|-
TGTGCCAGCGTTAGGAGGGGGCAAGCTTTCTTT
CASVRRGQAFF
>TRBV15|TRBJ1-5|-|-
TGTGCCACCAGCAGAGACGTAGTTCAGCCCCAGCATTTT
CATSRDVVQPQHF
>TRBV2|TRBJ2-3|TRBD2|-
TGTGCCAGCCCTAGCGGGAACACAGATACGCAGTATTTT
CASPSGNTDTQYF
>TRBV18|TRBJ2-3|TRBD1|medium-sized
TGTGCCAGCTCACCCACAGACAGGGCTTGGCGCACAGATACGCAGTATTTT
CASSPTDRAWRTDTQYF
>TRBV6-1|TRBJ2-7|-|-
TGTGCCAGCAGTGAAGGTCTGGGTACTCGCTACGAGCAGTACTTC
CASSEGLGTRYEQYF
>TRBV11-2|TRBJ2-1|-|-
TGTGCCAGCAGCTTAACGGGAGCCCACAATGAGCAGTTCTTC
CASSLTGAHNEQFF
>TRBV19|TRBJ1-1|-|once
TGTGCCAGTACCGAGGTGGGGAGTAACACTGAAGCTTTCTTT
CASTEVGSNTEAFF
>TRBV19|TRBJ2-7|TRBD1|few
TGTGCCAGTAGTTGGACAGGGGGTTCGTACGAGCAGTACTTC
CASSWTGGSYEQYF
>TRBV4-1|TRBJ2-1|-|-
TGCGCCAGCAGCCAGGACCCCCTTACCTACAATGAGCAGTTCTTC
CASSQDPLTYNEQFF
>TRBV5-1|TRBJ2-5|-|-
TGCGCCAGCAGCCCCGTACCACAAGAGACCCAGTACTTC
CASSPVPQETQYF
>TRBV11-3|TRBJ2-7|-|-
TGTGCCAGCAGCTTACACGGCGGGTACTACGAGCAGTACTTC
CASSLHGGYYEQYF